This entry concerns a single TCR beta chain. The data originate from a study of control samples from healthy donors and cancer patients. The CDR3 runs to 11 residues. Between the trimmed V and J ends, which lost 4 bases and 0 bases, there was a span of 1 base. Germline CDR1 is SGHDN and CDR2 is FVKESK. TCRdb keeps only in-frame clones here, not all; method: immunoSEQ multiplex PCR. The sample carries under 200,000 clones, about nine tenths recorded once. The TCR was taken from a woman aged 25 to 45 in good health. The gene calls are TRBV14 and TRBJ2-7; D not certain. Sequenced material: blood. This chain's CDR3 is CASSLSYEQYF. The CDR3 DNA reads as TGTGCCAGCAGCCTCTCCTACGAGCAGTACTTC.